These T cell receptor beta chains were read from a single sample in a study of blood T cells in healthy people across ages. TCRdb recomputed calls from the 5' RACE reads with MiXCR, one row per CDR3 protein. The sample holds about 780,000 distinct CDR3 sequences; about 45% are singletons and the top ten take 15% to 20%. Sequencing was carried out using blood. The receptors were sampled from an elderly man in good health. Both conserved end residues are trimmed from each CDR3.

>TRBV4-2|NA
ASSQVQDSTDEQY
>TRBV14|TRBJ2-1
ASSQVAGVIGEQF
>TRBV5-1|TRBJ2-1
ASSTSPTGSNYNEQF
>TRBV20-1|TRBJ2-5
SAREGGSETQY
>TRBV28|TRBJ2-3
ASSVPGGLNTQY
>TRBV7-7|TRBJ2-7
ASSQGLADEQY
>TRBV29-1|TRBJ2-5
SVSNRAGETQY
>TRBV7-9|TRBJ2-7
ASSFGTSGTPYEQY
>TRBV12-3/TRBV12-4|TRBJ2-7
ASSLVGSTPYYEQY
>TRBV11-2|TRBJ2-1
ASSLLGTSGNPYYNEQF
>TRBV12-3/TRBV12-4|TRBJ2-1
ASTHPATSGRAPEQF
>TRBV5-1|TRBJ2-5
ASSKGNNQETQY
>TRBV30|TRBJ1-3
AWSSNRGSGNTIY
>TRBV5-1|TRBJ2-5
ASSLVPGGGQETQY
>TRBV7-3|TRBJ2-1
ASSLTKGSRQF
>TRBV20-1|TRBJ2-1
SARKGLAAVWEQF
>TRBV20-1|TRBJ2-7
SARDPGESHEQY
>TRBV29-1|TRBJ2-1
SCRDRVYSEQF
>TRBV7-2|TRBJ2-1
ASSAYRGYEQF
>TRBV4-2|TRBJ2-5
ASSQGATDETQY
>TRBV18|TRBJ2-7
ASSPGRDSYEQY
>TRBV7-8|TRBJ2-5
ASSPPRYRETQY
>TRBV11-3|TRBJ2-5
ASSPRTSGGGETQY
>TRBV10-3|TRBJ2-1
AISSEGETQF
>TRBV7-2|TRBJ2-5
ASSLATGGKTQY
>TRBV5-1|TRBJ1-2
ASSLEGTGGYGYT
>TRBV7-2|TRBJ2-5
ASIPTSGRANEQY
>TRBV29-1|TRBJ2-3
SVPTSGSPTDTQY
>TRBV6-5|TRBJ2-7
ASRTHAGRVSYEQY
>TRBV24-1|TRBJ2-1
ATSDSLAGNYNEQF
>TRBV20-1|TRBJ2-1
SARGDRAYNEQF
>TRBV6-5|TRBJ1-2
ASSYGVSYGYT
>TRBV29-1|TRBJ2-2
SVGDSRTGELF
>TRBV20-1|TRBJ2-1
SAKGGGRPYNEQF
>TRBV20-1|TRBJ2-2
SARANRGRDTGELF
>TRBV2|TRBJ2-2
ASRAPTGVAGELF
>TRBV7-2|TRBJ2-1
ASSPRGLAYTEQF
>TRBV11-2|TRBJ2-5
ASNEPGLAGDNEQY
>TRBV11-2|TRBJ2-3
ASSDPSGRAGTQY
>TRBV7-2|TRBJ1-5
ASSFSPRDRAQH
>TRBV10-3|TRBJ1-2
AISGGWDNYGYT
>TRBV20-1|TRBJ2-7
SARGVTGRSEQY
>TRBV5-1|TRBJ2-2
ASSLSGTGYTGELF
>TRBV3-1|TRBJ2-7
ASRNTGTSGRNRYEQY
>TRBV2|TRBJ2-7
ANLPDRVGYEQY
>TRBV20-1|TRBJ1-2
SARDIRDPSYGYT
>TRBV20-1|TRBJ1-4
SASFRQVATNEKLF
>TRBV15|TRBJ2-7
ATGLAVNYEQY
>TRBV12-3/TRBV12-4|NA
ASRRGNLQFDEQY